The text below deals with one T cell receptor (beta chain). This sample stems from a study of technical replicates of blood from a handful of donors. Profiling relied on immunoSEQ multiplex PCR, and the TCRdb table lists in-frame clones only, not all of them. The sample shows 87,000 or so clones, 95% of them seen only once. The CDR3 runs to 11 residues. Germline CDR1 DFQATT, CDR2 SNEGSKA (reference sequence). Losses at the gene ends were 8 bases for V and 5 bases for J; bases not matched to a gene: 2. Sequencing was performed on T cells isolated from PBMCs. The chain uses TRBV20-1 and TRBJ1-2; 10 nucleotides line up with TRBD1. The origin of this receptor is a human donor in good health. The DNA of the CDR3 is TGCAGTACGGACAGGGGGTATGGCTACACCTTC. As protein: CSTDRGYGYTF.